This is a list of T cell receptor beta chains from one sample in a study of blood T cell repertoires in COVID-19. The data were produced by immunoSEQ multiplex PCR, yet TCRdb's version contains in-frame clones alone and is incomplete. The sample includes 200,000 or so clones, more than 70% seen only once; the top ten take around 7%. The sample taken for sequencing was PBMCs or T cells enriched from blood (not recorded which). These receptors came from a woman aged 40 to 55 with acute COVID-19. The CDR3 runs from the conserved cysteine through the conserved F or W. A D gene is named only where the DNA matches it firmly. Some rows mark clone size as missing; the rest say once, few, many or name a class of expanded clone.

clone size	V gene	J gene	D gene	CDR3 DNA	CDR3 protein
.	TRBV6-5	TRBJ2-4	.	TGTGCCAGCACAACAGGGACGCTACGCAAAAACATTCAGTACTTC	CASTTGTLRKNIQYF
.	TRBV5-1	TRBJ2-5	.	TGCGCCAGCAGCCCGGAGTTTTCAGAGGTGACAGAGACCCAGTACTTC	CASSPEFSEVTETQYF
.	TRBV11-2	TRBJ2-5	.	TGTGCCAGCAGCATTAGCGGTGGGGGAGAGACCCAGTACTTC	CASSISGGGETQYF
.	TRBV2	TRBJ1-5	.	TGTGCCAGCAGTGTCTTCAGAAGCAATCAGCCCCAGCATTTT	CASSVFRSNQPQHF
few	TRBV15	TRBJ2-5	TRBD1	TGTGCCACCAGCAGGACAGGGGGGAGACAAGAGACCCAGTACTTC	CATSRTGGRQETQYF
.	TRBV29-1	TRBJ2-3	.	TGCAGCGTTGATCGGTTGGGCACAGATACGCAGTATTTT	CSVDRLGTDTQYF
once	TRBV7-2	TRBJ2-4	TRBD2	TGTGCCAGCAGCTTAGCGCTCCGAGCGGGGTTAGCCAAAAACATTCAGTACTTC	CASSLALRAGLAKNIQYF
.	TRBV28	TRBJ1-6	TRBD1	TGTGCCAGCAGTCCGCCGGACAGGGGAGTAAATTCACCCCTCCACTTT	CASSPPDRGVNSPLHF
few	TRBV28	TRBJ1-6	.	TGTGCCAGCAGCCGAGATCAGGGGACGAATTCACCCCTCCACTTT	CASSRDQGTNSPLHF
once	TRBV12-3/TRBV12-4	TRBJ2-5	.	TGTGCCAGCGGGGGGGCGAGAGAGACCCAGTACTTC	CASGGARETQYF
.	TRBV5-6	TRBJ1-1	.	TGTGCCAGCAGCTTGGGTCGGAGGTACACTGAAGCTTTCTTT	CASSLGRRYTEAFF
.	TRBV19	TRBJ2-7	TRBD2	TGTGCCAGTAGTATGCTAGCGGGGGACGAGCAGTACTTC	CASSMLAGDEQYF
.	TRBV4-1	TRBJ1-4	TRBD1	TGCGCCAGCAGCCAGCTCCCGGGACAGAGTAATGAAAAACTGTTTTTT	CASSQLPGQSNEKLFF
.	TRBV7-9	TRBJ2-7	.	TGTGCCAGCAGCTTACAGGGGATACCGGACTTC	CASSLQGIPDF
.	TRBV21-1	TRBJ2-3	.	TGTGCCAGCAAAGTTAGTTGGATTGGGACTAGCGGGGACGCGGGGGTTGGTACGCAGTATTTT	CASKVSWIGTSGDAGVGTQYF
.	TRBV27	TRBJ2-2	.	TGTGCCAGCAGCCTCGGGGGCGGGGAGCTGTTTTTT	CASSLGGGELFF
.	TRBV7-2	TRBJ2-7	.	TGTGCCAGCAGCTTAGGGGCGAACTCCTACGAGCAGTACTTC	CASSLGANSYEQYF
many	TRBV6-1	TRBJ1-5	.	TGTGCCAGCAGTGAAACGGCGAGGTCCATGTATAGCAATCAGCCCCAGCATTTT	CASSETARSMYSNQPQHF
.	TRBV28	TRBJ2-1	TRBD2	TGTGCCATCGAGAAAGGGCTAGCGGGAGGGATTTACAATGAGCAGTTCTTC	CAIEKGLAGGIYNEQFF
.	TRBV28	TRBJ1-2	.	TGTGCCAGCAGTCCAGTAGGGAGGGCGTTAGATTATGGCTACACCTTC	CASSPVGRALDYGYTF
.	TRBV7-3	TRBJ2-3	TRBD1	TGTGCCAGCAGCTCCGGGACAGGGGGCTTTAAAGATACGCAGTATTTT	CASSSGTGGFKDTQYF
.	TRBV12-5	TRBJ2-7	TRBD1	TGTGCTAGTGCAATATGGGGGACAGGACACTACGAGCAGTACTTC	CASAIWGTGHYEQYF
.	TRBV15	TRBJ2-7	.	TGTGCCACCAGCAGAGATCTAGATGGGGAGCAGTACTTC	CATSRDLDGEQYF
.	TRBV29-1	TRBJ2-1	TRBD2	TGCAGCGTTGGATTACTAGCGGGGTACAATGAGCAGTTCTTC	CSVGLLAGYNEQFF
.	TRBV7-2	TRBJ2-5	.	TGTGCCAGCAGCTTACCCATGACCAGGGAGACCCAGTACTTC	CASSLPMTRETQYF
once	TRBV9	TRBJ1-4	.	TGTGCCAGCAGCGCCGGACAGACAAATGAAAAACTGTTTTTT	CASSAGQTNEKLFF
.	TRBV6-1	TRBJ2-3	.	TGTGCCAGCAGTGAACCGGCGGCAGATACGCAGTATTTT	CASSEPAADTQYF
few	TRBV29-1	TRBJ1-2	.	TGCAGCGTGGAGACAGGAAATGGCTACACCTTC	CSVETGNGYTF
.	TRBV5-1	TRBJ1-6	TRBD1	TGCGCCAGCAGCAAGGACAGGGATAATTCACCCCTCCACTTT	CASSKDRDNSPLHF
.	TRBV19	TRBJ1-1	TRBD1	TGTGCCAGTACCCCGACAGGGGTTCTGAACACTGAAGCTTTCTTT	CASTPTGVLNTEAFF
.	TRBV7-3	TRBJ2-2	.	TGTGCCAGCAGCTTAAGACAGCCTGGCGGGGAGCTGTTTTTT	CASSLRQPGGELFF
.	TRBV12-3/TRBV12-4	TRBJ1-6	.	TGTGCCAGCAGTTCAATCCGGGACACCCTCCACTTT	CASSSIRDTLHF
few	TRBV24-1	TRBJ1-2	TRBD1	TGTGCCACCAGTGATCGGGACAGGGGTGGCTACACCTTC	CATSDRDRGGYTF
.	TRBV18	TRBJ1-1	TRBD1	TGTGCCAGCTATTCAGTGGGACAGGAAGCTTTCTTT	CASYSVGQEAFF
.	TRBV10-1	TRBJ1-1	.	TGCGCCAGCAAAGACAGGATGTCGGCGAACACTGAAGCTTTCTTT	CASKDRMSANTEAFF
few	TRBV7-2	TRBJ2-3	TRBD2	TGTGCCAGCAGCCTAAGAGGAGCGGGGGGGGTCACAGATACGCAGTATTTT	CASSLRGAGGVTDTQYF
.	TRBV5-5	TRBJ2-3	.	TGTGCCAGCAGCTTTGCCGGGGGGCGCACAGATACGCAGTATTTT	CASSFAGGRTDTQYF
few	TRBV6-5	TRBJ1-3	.	TGTGCCAGCAGTTTAGGGGGCTCTGGAAACACCATATATTTT	CASSLGGSGNTIYF
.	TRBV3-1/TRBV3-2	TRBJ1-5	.	TGTGCCAGCAGCCCACAGCCAAATAGCAATCAGCCCCAGCATTTT	CASSPQPNSNQPQHF
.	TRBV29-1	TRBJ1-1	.	TGCAGCGTTGGGGGGGGAAGAGACACTGAAGCTTTCTTT	CSVGGGRDTEAFF
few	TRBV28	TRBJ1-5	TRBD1	TGTGCCAGCAGTCGATCGACAGGGGCGCGGAGTCAGCCCCAGCATTTT	CASSRSTGARSQPQHF
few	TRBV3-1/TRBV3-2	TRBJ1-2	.	TGTGCCAGCAGCCAAGAAGGGGCGTGGGGCTACACCTTC	CASSQEGAWGYTF
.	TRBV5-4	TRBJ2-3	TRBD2	TGTGCCAGCAGCTTGGCGGGGGGACTAGGAGCGGATACGCAGTATTTT	CASSLAGGLGADTQYF
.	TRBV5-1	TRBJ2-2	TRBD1	TGCGCCAGCAGCCATGGGACAGCAACCGGGGAGCTGTTTTTT	CASSHGTATGELFF
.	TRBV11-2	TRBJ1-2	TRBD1	TGTGCCAGCAGCGCTGGACAGGGAACGGCGGCCCGCGGCTACACCTTC	CASSAGQGTAARGYTF
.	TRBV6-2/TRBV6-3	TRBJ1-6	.	TGTGCCAGCAGTTCAGGGCTTTCTGGGCGCTCACCCCTCCACTTT	CASSSGLSGRSPLHF
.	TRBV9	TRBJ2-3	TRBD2	TGTGCCAGCAGCGTAGCCCTTCTTTCCGGCGGGAGTACAGATACGCAGTATTTT	CASSVALLSGGSTDTQYF
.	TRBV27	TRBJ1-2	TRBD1	TGTGCCAGCAGTGCTAGTCCTTTGGGGACAGGGGATGGCTACACCTTC	CASSASPLGTGDGYTF
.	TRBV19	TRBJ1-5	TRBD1	TGTGCCAGTAGTGTGACAGGGAGCAATCAGCCCCAGCATTTT	CASSVTGSNQPQHF
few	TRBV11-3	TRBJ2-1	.	TGTGCCAGCAGCTTACTAGAGGGTGAGCAGTTCTTC	CASSLLEGEQFF
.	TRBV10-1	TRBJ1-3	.	TGCGCCAGCAGTGATCCCTACTCTGGAAACACCATATATTTT	CASSDPYSGNTIYF